This T cell receptor (beta chain) was sequenced during a study of blood T cell repertoires in COVID-19. Study information: Spain, Italy and the United States supplied samples that represented acute and convalescent COVID-19.

Generated by immunoSEQ multiplex PCR, the TCRdb table keeps only in-frame clones and is missing some. Altogether 150,000 to 200,000 clones are present, 80% to 90% being singletons, with the ten largest covering over 2.5%. Losses at the gene ends were 6 bases for V and 4 bases for J; bases not matched to a gene: 10. This CDR3 region has 15 residues. Germline values: CDR1 MDHEN, CDR2 SYDVKM. Sequences were obtained from peripheral blood. This clonotype was sampled from a man between 60 and 70 years old with acute or convalescent COVID-19. The chain joins TRBV28 to TRBJ1-2, with TRBD1 identical over 8 bases. The CDR3, as DNA: TGTGCCAGCAGATATGGGCAGGGGGCTACCTATGGCTACACCTTC. Encoded protein: CASRYGQGATYGYTF.